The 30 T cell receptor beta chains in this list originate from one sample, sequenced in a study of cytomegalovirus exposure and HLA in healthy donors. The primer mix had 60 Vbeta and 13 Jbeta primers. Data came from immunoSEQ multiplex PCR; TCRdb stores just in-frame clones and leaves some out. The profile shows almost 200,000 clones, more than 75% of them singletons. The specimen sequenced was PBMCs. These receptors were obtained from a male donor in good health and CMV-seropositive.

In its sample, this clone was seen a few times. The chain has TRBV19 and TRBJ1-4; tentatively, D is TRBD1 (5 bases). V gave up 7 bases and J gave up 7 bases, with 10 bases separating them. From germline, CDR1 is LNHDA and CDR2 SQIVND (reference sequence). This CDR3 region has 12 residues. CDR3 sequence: CASKEGREKLFF. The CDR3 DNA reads TGTGCCAGTAAGGAGGGGCGTGAAAAACTGTTTTTT.

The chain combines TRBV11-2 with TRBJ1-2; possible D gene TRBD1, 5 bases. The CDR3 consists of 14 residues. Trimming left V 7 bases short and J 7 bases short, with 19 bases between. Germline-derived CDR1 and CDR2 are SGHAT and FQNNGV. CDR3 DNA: TGTGCCAGCACCCCATCGGGGGGATCAGGTGGCTACACCTTC. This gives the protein CASTPSGGSGGYTF. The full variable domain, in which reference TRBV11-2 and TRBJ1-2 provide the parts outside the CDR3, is EAGVAQSPRYKIIEKRQSVAFWCNPISGHATLYWYQQILGQGPKLLIQFQNNGVVDDSQLPKDRFSAERLKGVDSTLKIQPAKLEDSAVYLCASTPSGGSGGYTFGSGTRLTVV.

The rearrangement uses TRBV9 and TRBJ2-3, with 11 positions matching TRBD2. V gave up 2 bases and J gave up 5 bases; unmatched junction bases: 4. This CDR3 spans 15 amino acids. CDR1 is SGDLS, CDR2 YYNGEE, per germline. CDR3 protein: CASSVQLAGEDTQYF. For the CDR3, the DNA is TGTGCCAGCAGCGTTCAACTAGCGGGAGAAGATACGCAGTATTTT.

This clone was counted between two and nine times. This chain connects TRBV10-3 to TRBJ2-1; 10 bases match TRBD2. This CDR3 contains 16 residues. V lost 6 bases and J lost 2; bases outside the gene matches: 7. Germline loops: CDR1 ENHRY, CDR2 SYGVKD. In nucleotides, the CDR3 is TGTGCCATCAGATCTAGCGGGAGCAGGACCTACAATGAGCAGTTCTTC. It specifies CAIRSSGSRTYNEQFF.

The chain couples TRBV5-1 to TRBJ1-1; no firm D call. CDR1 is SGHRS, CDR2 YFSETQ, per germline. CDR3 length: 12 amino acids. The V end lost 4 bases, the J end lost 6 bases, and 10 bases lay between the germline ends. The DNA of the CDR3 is TGCGCCAGCAGCGGGGAGAGGCCTGAAGCTTTCTTT. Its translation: CASSGERPEAFF. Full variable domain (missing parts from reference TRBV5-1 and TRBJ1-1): KAGVTQTPRYLIKTRGQQVTLSCSPISGHRSVSWYQQTPGQGLQFLFEYFSETQRNKGNFPGRFSGRQFSNSRSEMNVSTLELGDSALYLCASSGERPEAFFGQGTRLTVV.

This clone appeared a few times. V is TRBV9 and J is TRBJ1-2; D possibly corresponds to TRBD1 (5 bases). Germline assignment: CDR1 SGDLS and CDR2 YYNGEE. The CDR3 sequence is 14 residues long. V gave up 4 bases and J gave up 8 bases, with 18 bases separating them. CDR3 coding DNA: TGTGCCAGCAGCTCCGGGGACGGGGGGTCGGGCTACACCTTC. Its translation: CASSSGDGGSGYTF. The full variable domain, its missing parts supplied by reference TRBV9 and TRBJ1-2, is DSGVTQTPKHLITATGQRVTLRCSPRSGDLSVYWYQQSLDQGLQFLIQYYNGEERAKGNILERFSAQQFPDLHSELNLSSLELGDSALYFCASSSGDGGSGYTFGSGTRLTVV.

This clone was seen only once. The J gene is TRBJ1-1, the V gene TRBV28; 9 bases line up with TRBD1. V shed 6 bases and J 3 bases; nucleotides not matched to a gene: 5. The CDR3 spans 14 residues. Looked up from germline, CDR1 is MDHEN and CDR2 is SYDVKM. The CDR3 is CASRLGQGYTEAFF. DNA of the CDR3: TGTGCCAGCAGACTCGGACAGGGGTACACTGAAGCTTTCTTT.

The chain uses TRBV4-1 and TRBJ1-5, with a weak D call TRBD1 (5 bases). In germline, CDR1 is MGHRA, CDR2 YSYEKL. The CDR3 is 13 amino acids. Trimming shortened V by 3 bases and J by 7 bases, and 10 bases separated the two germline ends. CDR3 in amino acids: CASSQAGRQPQHF. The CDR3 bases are TGCGCCAGCAGCCAGGCAGGGCGGCAGCCCCAGCATTTT.

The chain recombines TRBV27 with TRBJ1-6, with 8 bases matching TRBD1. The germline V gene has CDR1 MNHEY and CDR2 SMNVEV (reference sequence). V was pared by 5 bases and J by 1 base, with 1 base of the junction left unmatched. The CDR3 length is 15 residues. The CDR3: CASSNRGSYNSPLHF. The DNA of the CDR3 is TGTGCCAGCAGTAACAGGGGGTCCTATAATTCACCCCTCCACTTT.

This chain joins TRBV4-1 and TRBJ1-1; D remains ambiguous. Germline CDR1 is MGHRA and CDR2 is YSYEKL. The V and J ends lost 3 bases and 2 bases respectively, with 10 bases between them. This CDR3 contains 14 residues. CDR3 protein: CASSQRTGNTEAFF. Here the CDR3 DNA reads TGCGCCAGCAGCCAGCGGACGGGAAACACTGAAGCTTTCTTT.

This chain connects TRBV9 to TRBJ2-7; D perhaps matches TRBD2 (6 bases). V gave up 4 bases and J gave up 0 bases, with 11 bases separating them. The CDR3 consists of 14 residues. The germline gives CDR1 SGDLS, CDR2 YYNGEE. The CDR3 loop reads CASSPGGSSYEQYF. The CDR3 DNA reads TGTGCCAGCAGCCCTGGGGGGAGCTCCTACGAGCAGTACTTC.

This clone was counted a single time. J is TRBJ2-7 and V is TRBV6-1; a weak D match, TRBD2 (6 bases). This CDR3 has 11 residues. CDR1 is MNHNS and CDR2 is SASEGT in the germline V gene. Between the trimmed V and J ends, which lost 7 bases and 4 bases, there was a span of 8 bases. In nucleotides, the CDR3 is TGTGCCAGCAAGGGAGGTTACGAGCAGTACTTC. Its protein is CASKGGYEQYF.

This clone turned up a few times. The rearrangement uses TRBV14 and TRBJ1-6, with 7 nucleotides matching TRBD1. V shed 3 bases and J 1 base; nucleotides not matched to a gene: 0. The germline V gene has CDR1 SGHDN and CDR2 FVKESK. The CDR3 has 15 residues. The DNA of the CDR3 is TGTGCCAGCAGCCAGGGACAGTCCTATAATTCACCCCTCCACTTT. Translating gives CASSQGQSYNSPLHF.

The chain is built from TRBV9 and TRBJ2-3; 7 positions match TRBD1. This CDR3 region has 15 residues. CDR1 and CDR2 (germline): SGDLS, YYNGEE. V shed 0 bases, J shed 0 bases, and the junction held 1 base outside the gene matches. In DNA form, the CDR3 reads TGTGCCAGCAGCGTAGGGGGACAGAGCACAGATACGCAGTATTTT. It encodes CASSVGGQSTDTQYF.

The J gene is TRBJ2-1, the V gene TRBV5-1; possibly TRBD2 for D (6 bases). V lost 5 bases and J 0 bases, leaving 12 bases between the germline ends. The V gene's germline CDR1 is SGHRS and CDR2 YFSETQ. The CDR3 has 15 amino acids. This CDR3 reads CASRLAVSSYNEQFF. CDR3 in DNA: TGCGCCAGCAGGTTAGCGGTTAGCTCCTACAATGAGCAGTTCTTC.

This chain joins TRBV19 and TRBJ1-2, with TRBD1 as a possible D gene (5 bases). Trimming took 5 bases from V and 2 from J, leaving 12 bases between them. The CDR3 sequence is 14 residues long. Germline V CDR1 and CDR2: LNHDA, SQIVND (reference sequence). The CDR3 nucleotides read TGTGCCAGTAGTCCGATGGGGGGGAACTATGGCTACACCTTC. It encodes CASSPMGGNYGYTF.

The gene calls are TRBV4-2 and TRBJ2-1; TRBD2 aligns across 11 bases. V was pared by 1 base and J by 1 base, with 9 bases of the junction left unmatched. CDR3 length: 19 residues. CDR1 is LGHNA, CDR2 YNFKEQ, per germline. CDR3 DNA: TGTGCCAGCAGCCAAGCGACTAGCGGGACAGTAAAGTCCTACAATGAGCAGTTCTTC. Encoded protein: CASSQATSGTVKSYNEQFF.

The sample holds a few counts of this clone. CDR3 residues: CAWGTSGNTDTQYF. The CDR3 DNA follows: TGTGCCTGGGGGACTAGCGGAAACACAGATACGCAGTATTTT. The chain is built from TRBV30 and TRBJ2-3; 11 positions agree with TRBD2. The length of the CDR3 is 14 residues. Germline loops: CDR1 GTSNPN, CDR2 SVGIG (reference sequence). V lost 5 bases and J lost 2; bases outside the gene matches: 3. Full variable domain (missing parts from reference TRBV30 and TRBJ2-3): SQTIHQWPATLVQPVGSPLSLECTVEGTSNPNLYWYRQAAGRGLQLLFYSVGIGQISSEVPQNLSASRPQDRQFILSSKKLLLSDSGFYLCAWGTSGNTDTQYFGPGTRLTVL.

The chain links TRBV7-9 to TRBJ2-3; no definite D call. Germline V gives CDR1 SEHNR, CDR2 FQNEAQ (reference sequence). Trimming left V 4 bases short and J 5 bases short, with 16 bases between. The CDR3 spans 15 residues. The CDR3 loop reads CASSSTVGLEDTQYF. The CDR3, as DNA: TGTGCCAGCAGCTCCACCGTGGGCTTGGAAGATACGCAGTATTTT.

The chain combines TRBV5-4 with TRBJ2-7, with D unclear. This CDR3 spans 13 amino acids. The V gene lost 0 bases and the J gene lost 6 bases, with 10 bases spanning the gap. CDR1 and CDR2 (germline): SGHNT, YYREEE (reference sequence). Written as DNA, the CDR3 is TGTGCCAGCAGCTTGGTGGCGGTGGGCGAGCAGTACTTC. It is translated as CASSLVAVGEQYF.

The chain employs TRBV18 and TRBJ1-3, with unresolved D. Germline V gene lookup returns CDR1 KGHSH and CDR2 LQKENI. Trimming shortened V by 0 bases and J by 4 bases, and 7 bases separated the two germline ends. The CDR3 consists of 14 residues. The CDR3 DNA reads TGTGCCAGCTCACCACCTGGAGGAGGAAACACCATATATTTT. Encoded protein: CASSPPGGGNTIYF.

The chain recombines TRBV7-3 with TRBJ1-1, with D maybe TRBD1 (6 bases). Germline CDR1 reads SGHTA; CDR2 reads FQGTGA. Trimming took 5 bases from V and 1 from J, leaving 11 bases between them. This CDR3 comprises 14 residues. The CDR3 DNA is TGTGCCAGCAGCGAAGGGGGGGGGAACACTGAAGCTTTCTTT. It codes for CASSEGGGNTEAFF.

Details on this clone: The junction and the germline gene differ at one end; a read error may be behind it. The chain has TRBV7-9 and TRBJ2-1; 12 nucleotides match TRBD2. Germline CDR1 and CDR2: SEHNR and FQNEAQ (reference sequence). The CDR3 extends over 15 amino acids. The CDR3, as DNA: TGTTCCAGCAGCTTAAGACTAGCGGGAGTTGATGAGCAGTTCTTC. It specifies CSSSLRLAGVDEQFF. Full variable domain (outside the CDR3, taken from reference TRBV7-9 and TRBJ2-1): DTGVSQNPRHKITKRGQNVTFRCDPISEHNRLYWYRQTLGQGPEFLTYFQNEAQLEKSRLLSDRFSAERPKGSFSTLEIQRTEQGDSAMYLCSSSLRLAGVDEQFFGPGTRLTVL.

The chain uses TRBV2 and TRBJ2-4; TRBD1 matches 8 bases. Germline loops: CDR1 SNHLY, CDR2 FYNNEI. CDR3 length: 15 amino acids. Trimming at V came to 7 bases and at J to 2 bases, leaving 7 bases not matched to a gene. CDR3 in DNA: TGTGCCAGCATCCCTGACAGGGGAACCAAAAACATTCAGTACTTC. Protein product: CASIPDRGTKNIQYF.

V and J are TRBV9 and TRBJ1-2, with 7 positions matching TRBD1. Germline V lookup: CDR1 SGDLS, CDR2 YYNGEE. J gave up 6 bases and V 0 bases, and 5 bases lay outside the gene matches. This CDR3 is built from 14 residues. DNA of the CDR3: TGTGCCAGCAGCGTAGTCGGGACAGCACATGGCTACACCTTC. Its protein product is CASSVVGTAHGYTF.

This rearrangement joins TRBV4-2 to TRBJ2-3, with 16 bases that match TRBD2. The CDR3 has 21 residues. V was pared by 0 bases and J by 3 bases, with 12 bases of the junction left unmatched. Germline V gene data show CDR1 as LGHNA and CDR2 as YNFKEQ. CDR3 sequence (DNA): TGTGCCAGCAGCCAAGATTCCCCCCGGGGACTAGCGGGGGGGTTGACAGATACGCAGTATTTT. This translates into CASSQDSPRGLAGGLTDTQYF.

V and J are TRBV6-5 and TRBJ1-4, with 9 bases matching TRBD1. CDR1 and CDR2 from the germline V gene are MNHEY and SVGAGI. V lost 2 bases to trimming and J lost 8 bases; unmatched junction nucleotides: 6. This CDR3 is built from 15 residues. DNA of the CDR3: TGTGCCAGCAGTTACCCGGACAGGGGTGAGGAAAAACTGTTTTTT. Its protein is CASSYPDRGEEKLFF.

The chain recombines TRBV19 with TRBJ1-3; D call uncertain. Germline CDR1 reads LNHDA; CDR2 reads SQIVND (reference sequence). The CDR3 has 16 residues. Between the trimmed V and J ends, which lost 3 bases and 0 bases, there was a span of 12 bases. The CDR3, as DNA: TGTGCCAGTAGTATTTTCCCGGGTCGCTCTGGAAACACCATATATTTT. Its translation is CASSIFPGRSGNTIYF.

The CDR3 loop reads CASSPGTGETQYF. The CDR3 nucleotides are TGTGCCAGCTCACCGGGGACAGGAGAGACCCAGTACTTC. V usage is TRBV18 and J usage is TRBJ2-5; the match to TRBD1 covers 8 bases. Looked up from germline, CDR1 is KGHSH and CDR2 is LQKENI. V trimming: 3 bases; J trimming: 4 bases; junction bases outside the gene matches: 1. The CDR3 has 13 residues.

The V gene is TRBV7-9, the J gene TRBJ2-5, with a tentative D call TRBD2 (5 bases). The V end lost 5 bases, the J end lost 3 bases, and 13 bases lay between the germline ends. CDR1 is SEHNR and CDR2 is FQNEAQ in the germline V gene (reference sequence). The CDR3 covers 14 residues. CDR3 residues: CASSPWAEEETQYF. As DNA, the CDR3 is TGTGCCAGCAGCCCTTGGGCGGAGGAAGAGACCCAGTACTTC.